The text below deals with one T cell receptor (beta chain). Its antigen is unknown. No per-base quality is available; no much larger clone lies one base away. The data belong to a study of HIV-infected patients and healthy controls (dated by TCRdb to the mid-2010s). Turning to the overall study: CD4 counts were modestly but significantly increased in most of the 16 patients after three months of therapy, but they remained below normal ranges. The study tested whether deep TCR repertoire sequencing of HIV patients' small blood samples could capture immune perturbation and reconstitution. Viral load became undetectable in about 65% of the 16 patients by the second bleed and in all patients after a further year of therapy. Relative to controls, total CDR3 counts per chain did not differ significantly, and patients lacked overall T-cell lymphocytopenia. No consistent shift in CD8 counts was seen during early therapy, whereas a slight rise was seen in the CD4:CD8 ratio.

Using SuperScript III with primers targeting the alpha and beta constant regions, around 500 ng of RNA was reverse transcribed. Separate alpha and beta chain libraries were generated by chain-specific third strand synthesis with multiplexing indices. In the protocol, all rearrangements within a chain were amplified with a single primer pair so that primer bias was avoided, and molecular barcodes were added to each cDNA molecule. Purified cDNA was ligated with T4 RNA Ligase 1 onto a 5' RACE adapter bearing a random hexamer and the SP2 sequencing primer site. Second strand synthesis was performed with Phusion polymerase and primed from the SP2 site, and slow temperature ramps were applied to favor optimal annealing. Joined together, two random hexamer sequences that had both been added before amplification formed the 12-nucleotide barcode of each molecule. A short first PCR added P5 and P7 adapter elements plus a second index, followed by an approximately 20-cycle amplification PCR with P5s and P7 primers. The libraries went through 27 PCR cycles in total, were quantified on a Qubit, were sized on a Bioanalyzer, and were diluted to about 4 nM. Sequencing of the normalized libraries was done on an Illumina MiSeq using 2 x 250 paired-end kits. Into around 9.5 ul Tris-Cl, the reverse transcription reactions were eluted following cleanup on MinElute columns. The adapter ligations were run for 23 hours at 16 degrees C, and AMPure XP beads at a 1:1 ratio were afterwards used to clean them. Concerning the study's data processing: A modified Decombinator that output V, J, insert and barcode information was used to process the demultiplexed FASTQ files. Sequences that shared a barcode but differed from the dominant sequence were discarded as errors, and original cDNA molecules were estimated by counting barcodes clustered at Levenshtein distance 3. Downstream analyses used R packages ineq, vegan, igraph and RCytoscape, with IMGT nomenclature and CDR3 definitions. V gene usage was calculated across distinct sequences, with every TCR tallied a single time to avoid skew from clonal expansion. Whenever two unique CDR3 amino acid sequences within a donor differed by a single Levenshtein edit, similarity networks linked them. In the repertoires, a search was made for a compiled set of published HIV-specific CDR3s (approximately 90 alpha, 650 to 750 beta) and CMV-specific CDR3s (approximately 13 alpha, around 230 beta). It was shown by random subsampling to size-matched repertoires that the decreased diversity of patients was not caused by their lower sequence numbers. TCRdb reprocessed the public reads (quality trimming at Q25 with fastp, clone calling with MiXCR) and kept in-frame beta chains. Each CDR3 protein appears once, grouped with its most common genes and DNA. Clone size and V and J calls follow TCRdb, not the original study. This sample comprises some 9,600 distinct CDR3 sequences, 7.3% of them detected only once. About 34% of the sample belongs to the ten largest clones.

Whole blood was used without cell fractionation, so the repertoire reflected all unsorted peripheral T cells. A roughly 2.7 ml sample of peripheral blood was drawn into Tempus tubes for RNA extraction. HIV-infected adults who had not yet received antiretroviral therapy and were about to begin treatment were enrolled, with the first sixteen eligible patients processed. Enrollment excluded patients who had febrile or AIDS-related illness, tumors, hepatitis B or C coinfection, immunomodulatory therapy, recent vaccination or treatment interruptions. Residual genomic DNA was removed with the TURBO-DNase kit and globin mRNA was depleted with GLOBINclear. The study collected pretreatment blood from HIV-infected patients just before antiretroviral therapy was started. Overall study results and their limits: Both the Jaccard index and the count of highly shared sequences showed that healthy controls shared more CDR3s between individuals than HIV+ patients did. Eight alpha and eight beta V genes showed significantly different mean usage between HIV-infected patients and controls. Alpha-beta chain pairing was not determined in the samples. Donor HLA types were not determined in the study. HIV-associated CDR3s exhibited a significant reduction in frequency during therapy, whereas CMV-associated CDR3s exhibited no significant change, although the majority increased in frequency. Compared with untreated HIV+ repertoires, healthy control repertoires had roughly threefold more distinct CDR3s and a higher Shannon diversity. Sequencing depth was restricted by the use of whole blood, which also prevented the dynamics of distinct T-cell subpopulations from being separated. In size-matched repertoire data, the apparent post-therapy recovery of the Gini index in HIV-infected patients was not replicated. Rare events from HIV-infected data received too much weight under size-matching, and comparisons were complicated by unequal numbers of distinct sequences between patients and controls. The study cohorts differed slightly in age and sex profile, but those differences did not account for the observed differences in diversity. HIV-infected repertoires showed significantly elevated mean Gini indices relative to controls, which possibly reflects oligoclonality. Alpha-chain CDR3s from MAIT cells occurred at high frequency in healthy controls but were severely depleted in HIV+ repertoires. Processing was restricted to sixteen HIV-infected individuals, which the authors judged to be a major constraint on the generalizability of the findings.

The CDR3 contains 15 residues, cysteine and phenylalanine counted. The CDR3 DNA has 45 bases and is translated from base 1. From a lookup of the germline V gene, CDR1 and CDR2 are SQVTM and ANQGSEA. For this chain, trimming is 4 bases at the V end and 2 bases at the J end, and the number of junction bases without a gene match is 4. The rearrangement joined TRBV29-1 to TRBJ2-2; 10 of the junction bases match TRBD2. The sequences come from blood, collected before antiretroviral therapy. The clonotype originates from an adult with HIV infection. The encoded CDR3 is CSVVSGGINTGELFF. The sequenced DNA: TGCAGCGTTGTTAGCGGGGGGATAAACACCGGGGAGCTGTTTTTT.